This entry is about one T cell receptor (beta chain). What it binds is unknown. This entry belongs to a study of OX40 agonist ivuxolimab in advanced cancers. Background on the study: Prior therapy, whether anti-PD-1, anti-PD-L1 or anti-CTLA-4, was allowed, and under 50% had some. Study results and limitations: People who partly responded at 0.1-3.0 mg/kg had some of the least clonal expansion seen. There were, on average, more expanded clones in CD8+ T cells than in CD4+.

Sampled blood was obtained at baseline, cycle 4 day 1, and cycle 7 day 1. The ends lost 4 bases at V and 4 bases at J; junction bases unmatched: 10. CDR1 is SGHRS, CDR2 YFSETQ, per germline. This CDR3 contains 16 residues. Using immunoSEQ multiplex PCR, the repertoire was profiled, and TCRdb retains in-frame clones only, with some absent. The data contain about 71,000 clones, roughly 81% of them singletons. The sequenced sample was CD4+ or CD8+ T cells sorted from blood, obtained in a trial of the OX40 agonist ivuxolimab. The V gene is TRBV5-1, the J gene TRBJ2-1, with 8 nucleotides matching TRBD1. The TCR originated in an adult with an advanced solid tumor such as melanoma, head and neck, liver or kidney cancer. CDR3 sequence reads: CASSPPTGEGYNEQFF. The CDR3, as DNA: TGCGCCAGCAGCCCACCGACAGGGGAAGGATACAATGAGCAGTTCTTC.